This T cell receptor (beta chain) came from a study of early T cells in non-severe SARS-CoV-2 infection. Study-wide background: Chains from this unsorted whole-blood bulk RNA could not be paired. The study's findings and limits: Anti-spike CD8 specificities were favored by VDJdb matching, whose results missed private and CD4 specificities.

Researchers attached unique molecular identifiers to individual cDNA molecules. MiXCR was run by TCRdb on the 5' RACE reads, yielding one entry per CDR3 protein. The data show about 49,000 distinct CDR3 sequences, 12% seen once. The CDR3 is made up of 15 amino acids. CDR1 is MDHEN, CDR2 SYDVKM, per germline. Trimming took 5 bases from V and 4 from J; bases not matched to a gene: 9. This clonotype was found a few times. Antigen specificity is unknown. Material for sequencing was whole blood. This TCR derives from an adult who was a healthcare worker with PCR-confirmed SARS-CoV-2 infection or an uninfected control (not recorded which). The chain joins TRBV28 to TRBJ2-3; 7 bases align to TRBD1. In DNA form, the CDR3 reads TGTGCCAGCAGTACTCGGACAGGAGGAGCAGATACGCAGTATTTT. Its translation is CASSTRTGGADTQYF. The whole variable domain, filled in from reference TRBV28 and TRBJ2-3, reads DVKVTQSSRYLVKRTGEKVFLECVQDMDHENMFWYRQDPGLGLRLIYFSYDVKMKEKGDIPEGYSVSREKKERFSLILESASTNQTSMYLCASSTRTGGADTQYFGPGTRLTVL.